These T cell receptor beta chains were read from a single sample in a study of blood T cell repertoires in COVID-19. Method: immunoSEQ multiplex PCR; TCRdb's copy keeps in-frame clones and lacks some. The sample lists under 150,000 clones, about 80% seen once, with 5.5% to 7% in the top ten. The specimen sequenced was peripheral blood. These receptors were taken from a human donor in a cohort sampled during active COVID-19. Each CDR3 is given with its conserved first and last residue. The D gene is left open where the match is weak. Not every row has a clone size; where given, it reads once, few, many or a size class.

J gene: TRBJ2-2; D gene: -; CDR3 length: 15; clone size: -; V gene: TRBV6-5; CDR3 DNA: TGTGCCAGCAGTCGGGGGTTCGCGAACACCGGGGAGCTGTTTTTT; CDR3 protein: CASSRGFANTGELFF
J gene: TRBJ2-2; D gene: -; CDR3 length: 20; clone size: few; V gene: TRBV21-1; CDR3 DNA: TGTGCCAGCAGCAAAGTGCGTGACTTACTGGACTGGTCGAACACCGGGGAGCTGTTTTTT; CDR3 protein: CASSKVRDLLDWSNTGELFF
J gene: TRBJ2-7; D gene: -; CDR3 length: 13; clone size: -; V gene: TRBV7-2; CDR3 DNA: TGTGCCAGCAGCTCCCAACAGGGCTACGAGCAGTACTTC; CDR3 protein: CASSSQQGYEQYF
J gene: TRBJ1-4; D gene: TRBD1; CDR3 length: 15; clone size: -; V gene: TRBV5-8; CDR3 DNA: TGTGCCAGCAGATCTCGACAGGGGACAACTGAAAAACTGTTTTTT; CDR3 protein: CASRSRQGTTEKLFF
J gene: TRBJ2-1; D gene: TRBD1; CDR3 length: 15; clone size: -; V gene: TRBV5-1; CDR3 DNA: TGCGCCAGCAGCGGCGGGACAGGAAAAAACAATGAGCAGTTCTTC; CDR3 protein: CASSGGTGKNNEQFF
J gene: TRBJ1-4; D gene: -; CDR3 length: 15; clone size: -; V gene: TRBV28; CDR3 DNA: TGTGCCAGCACAAGCTTCGGGCAGGGTCGTGAAAAACTGTTTTTT; CDR3 protein: CASTSFGQGREKLFF
J gene: TRBJ2-7; D gene: -; CDR3 length: 15; clone size: -; V gene: TRBV18; CDR3 DNA: TGTGCCAGCTCACCGTCGACAGGGCGGGATTACGAGCAGTACTTC; CDR3 protein: CASSPSTGRDYEQYF
J gene: TRBJ2-5; D gene: -; CDR3 length: 13; clone size: -; V gene: TRBV12-3/TRBV12-4; CDR3 DNA: TGTGCCAGCAGCACCGACAGAGGAAAAACCCAGTACTTC; CDR3 protein: CASSTDRGKTQYF
J gene: TRBJ2-7; D gene: TRBD2; CDR3 length: 16; clone size: -; V gene: TRBV20-1; CDR3 DNA: TGCAGTGCTAGTAGACTAGCGGGGGGGGACCTCCACGAGCAGTACTTC; CDR3 protein: CSASRLAGGDLHEQYF
J gene: TRBJ2-1; D gene: -; CDR3 length: 11; clone size: -; V gene: TRBV6-5; CDR3 DNA: TGTGCCAGCGGAACTAGGGCTGAGCAGTTCTTC; CDR3 protein: CASGTRAEQFF
J gene: TRBJ1-5; D gene: TRBD1; CDR3 length: 13; clone size: -; V gene: TRBV5-4; CDR3 DNA: TGTGCCAGCAGCACAGGGGGCAATCAGCCCCAGCATTTT; CDR3 protein: CASSTGGNQPQHF
J gene: TRBJ2-1; D gene: TRBD1; CDR3 length: 15; clone size: -; V gene: TRBV6-6; CDR3 DNA: TGTGCCAGCAGTTTAAGACAGGGTCGGGACAATGAGCAGTTCTTC; CDR3 protein: CASSLRQGRDNEQFF
J gene: TRBJ2-7; D gene: TRBD1; CDR3 length: 16; clone size: -; V gene: TRBV5-5; CDR3 DNA: TGTGCCAGCAGCTCCCTCCCGGGACAGGGGCTTTACGAGCAGTACTTC; CDR3 protein: CASSSLPGQGLYEQYF
J gene: TRBJ2-7; D gene: -; CDR3 length: 15; clone size: -; V gene: TRBV21-1; CDR3 DNA: TGTGCCAGCAGCAAAGTCCCAGGGGATTCCTACGAGCAGTACTTC; CDR3 protein: CASSKVPGDSYEQYF
J gene: TRBJ1-4; D gene: -; CDR3 length: 13; clone size: few; V gene: TRBV7-9; CDR3 DNA: TGTGCCAGCTCTCTGGAGAATAGTGAAAAACTGTTTTTT; CDR3 protein: CASSLENSEKLFF
J gene: TRBJ1-6; D gene: -; CDR3 length: 13; clone size: -; V gene: TRBV30; CDR3 DNA: TGTGCCTGGAGTCCGGATCGGGATTCACCCCTCCACTTT; CDR3 protein: CAWSPDRDSPLHF
J gene: TRBJ1-2; D gene: TRBD1; CDR3 length: 15; clone size: -; V gene: TRBV4-3; CDR3 DNA: TGCGCCAGCAGCCCCCCCTGGGAAGGGGGCGGCGGCTACACCTTC; CDR3 protein: CASSPPWEGGGGYTF
J gene: TRBJ1-4; D gene: -; CDR3 length: 13; clone size: once; V gene: TRBV6-1; CDR3 DNA: TGTGCCAGCAGTGAACAGGGAGGGAGTAAACTGTTTTTT; CDR3 protein: CASSEQGGSKLFF
J gene: TRBJ2-1; D gene: TRBD1; CDR3 length: 17; clone size: -; V gene: TRBV28; CDR3 DNA: TGTGCCAGCAGTGTCCACTCCGGGACAGGAACAAACAATGAGCAGTTCTTC; CDR3 protein: CASSVHSGTGTNNEQFF
J gene: TRBJ2-5; D gene: TRBD2; CDR3 length: 15; clone size: -; V gene: TRBV7-2; CDR3 DNA: TGTGCCAGCAGCTCGGCGGGGGGGCCGGGAGAGACCCAGTACTTC; CDR3 protein: CASSSAGGPGETQYF
J gene: TRBJ2-3; D gene: TRBD2; CDR3 length: 18; clone size: -; V gene: TRBV19; CDR3 DNA: TGTGCCAGTAGTATTCAAGGTTGGACTAGCCAAATCACAGATACGCAGTATTTT; CDR3 protein: CASSIQGWTSQITDTQYF
J gene: TRBJ1-5; D gene: -; CDR3 length: 17; clone size: -; V gene: TRBV6-2/TRBV6-3; CDR3 DNA: TGTGCCAGCAGTTACTCCGCCAGGGGATATAGCAATCAGCCCCAGCATTTT; CDR3 protein: CASSYSARGYSNQPQHF
J gene: TRBJ2-5; D gene: TRBD2; CDR3 length: 14; clone size: -; V gene: TRBV5-3; CDR3 DNA: TGTGCCAGAAGCTCAGCGGGGGTGGAGGAGACCCAGTACTTC; CDR3 protein: CARSSAGVEETQYF
J gene: TRBJ2-5; D gene: TRBD2; CDR3 length: 16; clone size: -; V gene: TRBV7-2; CDR3 DNA: TGTGCCAGCAGCTTAGCGGGAGCGGGGGGTCAAGGGACCCAGTACTTC; CDR3 protein: CASSLAGAGGQGTQYF
J gene: TRBJ2-3; D gene: TRBD1; CDR3 length: 18; clone size: -; V gene: TRBV5-8; CDR3 DNA: TGTGCCAGCAGCCACGGACAGGGGGTTATGCTGGGCACAGATACGCAGTATTTT; CDR3 protein: CASSHGQGVMLGTDTQYF
J gene: TRBJ1-2; D gene: TRBD1; CDR3 length: 16; clone size: few; V gene: TRBV2; CDR3 DNA: TGTGCCAGCAGTGTTCTCAGAACAGGGGGCGACTATGGCTACACCTTC; CDR3 protein: CASSVLRTGGDYGYTF
J gene: TRBJ1-4; D gene: TRBD1; CDR3 length: 15; clone size: few; V gene: TRBV6-5; CDR3 DNA: TGTGCCAGCAGGAGACAGGGAACAACTAATGAAAAACTGTTTTTT; CDR3 protein: CASRRQGTTNEKLFF
J gene: TRBJ1-1; D gene: TRBD1; CDR3 length: 15; clone size: -; V gene: TRBV5-1; CDR3 DNA: TGCGCCAGCAGCTCCCGGTCGGGACAGGGGCCTGGGGCTTTCTTT; CDR3 protein: CASSSRSGQGPGAFF
J gene: TRBJ1-3; D gene: -; CDR3 length: 16; clone size: -; V gene: TRBV7-2; CDR3 DNA: TGTGCCAGCAGCCCAGAACGGGTCGGAGATGGAAACACCATATATTTT; CDR3 protein: CASSPERVGDGNTIYF
J gene: TRBJ1-1; D gene: -; CDR3 length: 15; clone size: -; V gene: TRBV25-1; CDR3 DNA: TGTGCCAGCAGTGAATGGCAGGGATTGGACACTGAAGCTTTCTTT; CDR3 protein: CASSEWQGLDTEAFF
J gene: TRBJ2-3; D gene: -; CDR3 length: 15; clone size: -; V gene: TRBV7-2; CDR3 DNA: TGTGCCAGCAGCTTAGTAGGGGACGGGGGAGATACGCAGTATTTT; CDR3 protein: CASSLVGDGGDTQYF
J gene: TRBJ1-2; D gene: -; CDR3 length: 13; clone size: -; V gene: TRBV5-1; CDR3 DNA: TGCGCCAGCAGCTTAGGCCAGGGTAATGGCTACACCTTC; CDR3 protein: CASSLGQGNGYTF
J gene: TRBJ2-3; D gene: -; CDR3 length: 15; clone size: -; V gene: TRBV4-3; CDR3 DNA: TGCGCCAGCAGCCAAGAAACGACTCCCACAGATACGCAGTATTTT; CDR3 protein: CASSQETTPTDTQYF
J gene: TRBJ2-7; D gene: -; CDR3 length: 14; clone size: -; V gene: TRBV28; CDR3 DNA: TGTGCCAGCACCTTCGCGGGCATAGCGGACGAGCAGTACTTC; CDR3 protein: CASTFAGIADEQYF
J gene: TRBJ2-1; D gene: -; CDR3 length: 11; clone size: -; V gene: TRBV11-2; CDR3 DNA: TGTGCCAGCAGCTTTACAGGGCGGCGCTTCTTC; CDR3 protein: CASSFTGRRFF
J gene: TRBJ1-1; D gene: -; CDR3 length: 13; clone size: -; V gene: TRBV6-5; CDR3 DNA: TGTGCCAGCGGGCTTTCAAGGAACACTGAAGCTTTCTTT; CDR3 protein: CASGLSRNTEAFF
J gene: TRBJ1-5; D gene: TRBD1; CDR3 length: 14; clone size: -; V gene: TRBV7-2; CDR3 DNA: TGTGCCAGCAGCTCGACAGGGGGCAATCAGCCCCAGCATTTT; CDR3 protein: CASSSTGGNQPQHF
J gene: TRBJ2-7; D gene: TRBD1; CDR3 length: 14; clone size: -; V gene: TRBV6-5; CDR3 DNA: TGTGCCAGCAGCCTCCGGGACAGTACCTACGAGCAGTACTTC; CDR3 protein: CASSLRDSTYEQYF
J gene: TRBJ2-2; D gene: TRBD1; CDR3 length: 16; clone size: -; V gene: TRBV5-1; CDR3 DNA: TGCGCCAGCAGCCCCGGACAGGGGGCGAACACCGGGGAGCTGTTTTTT; CDR3 protein: CASSPGQGANTGELFF